This T cell receptor (beta chain) originates from a study of shared T cell receptors in the human thymus. V lost 3 bases, J lost 4 bases, and 13 bases lay in between. Germline CDR1 and CDR2: SGHVS and FNYEAQ. The CDR3 extends over 15 amino acids. This clone turned up a few times. The method was immunoSEQ multiplex PCR; TCRdb's version includes in-frame clones alone and lacks a portion of them. The data show about 660,000 clones, more than 75% seen once. In addition, the sample was reused for a study of human thymus T cells. From that report: Seemingly biased V and J gene usage marked thymic and blood repertoires.

The chain joins TRBV7-6 to TRBJ1-3; a weak D match, TRBD1 (5 bases). This receptor was identified in a boy less than two years old with a congenital heart defect. The sequencing sample was made of thymocytes. CDR3 nucleotides: TGTGCCAGCAGCTTGGGGGGTCAGAGCGGAAACACCATATATTTT. Encoded protein: CASSLGGQSGNTIYF.